This TCR beta chain is from a study of T-cell reconstitution after alpha-beta-depleted transplantation in children. CDR1 is SQVTM and CDR2 is ANQGSEA in the germline V gene. This CDR3 is built from 11 residues. Unique molecular identifiers were used in preparing the TCRbeta library. From the PCR reads, TCRdb called clonotypes with MiXCR, one entry per CDR3 protein. Of 500,000 to 650,000 distinct CDR3 sequences listed, about an eighth were seen once; the top ten hold about 2.2%. Of note for this clonotype: Antigen unknown.

Notes on the study in general: Diversity of TCRbeta at day 60 was high in some patients, arising from surviving recipient T cells and thymic progenitors.

The TCR sequence derives from a male patient younger than 18 who had a stem cell transplant for acute myeloid leukemia, so the T cells may come from the graft donor. This chain connects TRBV29-1 to TRBJ1-1; no reliable D call. Sequenced here: PBMCs, mostly from graft donor cells, sampled 360 days after TCRalphabeta/CD19-depleted stem cell transplant. The CDR3 region is CSWAGNTEAFF. The CDR3 coding sequence is TGCTCTTGGGCGGGGAACACTGAAGCTTTCTTT.